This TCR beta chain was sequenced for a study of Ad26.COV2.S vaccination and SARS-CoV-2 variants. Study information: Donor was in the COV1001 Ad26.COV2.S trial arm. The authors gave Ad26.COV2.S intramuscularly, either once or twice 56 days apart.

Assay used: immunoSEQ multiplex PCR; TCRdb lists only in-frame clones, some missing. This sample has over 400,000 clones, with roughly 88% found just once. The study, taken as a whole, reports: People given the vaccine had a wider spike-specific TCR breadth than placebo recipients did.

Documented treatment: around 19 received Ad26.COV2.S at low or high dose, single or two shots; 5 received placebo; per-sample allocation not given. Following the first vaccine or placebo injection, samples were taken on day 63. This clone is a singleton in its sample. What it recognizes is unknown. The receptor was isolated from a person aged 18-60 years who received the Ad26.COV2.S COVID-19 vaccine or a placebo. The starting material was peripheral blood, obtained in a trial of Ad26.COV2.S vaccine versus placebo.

Written as DNA, the CDR3 is TGTGCCAGCAGCTCGAGACAGGGGTCGGGCAATGAGCAGTTCTTC. Protein sequence: CASSSRQGSGNEQFF. The chain links TRBV14 to TRBJ2-1; 8 nucleotides match TRBD1. After removal of 5 bases from V and 6 bases from J, the junction contained 9 bases not matched to a gene. In germline, CDR1 is SGHDN, CDR2 FVKESK. The CDR3 length is 15 residues.